What follows describes a single TCR beta chain. The antigen is unknown. The CDR3 totals 17 residues. Losses at the gene ends were 0 bases for V and 4 bases for J; bases not matched to a gene: 8. CDR1 is SGDLS, CDR2 YYNGEE, per germline. This record belongs to a study of T cells in narcolepsy. Study at large: Patients with NT1 or NT2 and healthy control donors were enrolled.

Findings and caveats of the study: Comparing one patient's CSF and blood CD4+ clonotypes highlighted HCRT- and TRIB2-specific autoreactive clonotypes. Reportedly, autoreactive clonotypes were serially detected in patients' blood but not controls'.

The data were produced by immunoSEQ multiplex PCR, yet TCRdb's version contains in-frame clones alone and is incomplete. The table has about 10,000 clones, roughly 65% seen once; the top ten hold roughly 22%. The sequence was collected from a human donor with narcolepsy. The chain has TRBV9 and TRBJ2-1; TRBD2 aligns across 9 bases. What was sequenced was CD45RA- memory CD8+ T cells from PBMCs. CDR3 bases: TGTGCCAGCAGCGTAGCTAGCGGGGTTCCGTTGTACAATGAGCAGTTCTTC. It codes for CASSVASGVPLYNEQFF.